Following are 21 T cell receptor beta chains from one sample sequenced in a study of shared clonotypes between healthy human individuals. The repertoire was sequenced with immunoSEQ multiplex PCR; TCRdb's copy has only in-frame clones and lacks some. The sample has over 2 million clones, roughly 96% seen once. Sequencing was performed on naive CD4+ T cells sorted from blood. Subset described: CD45RA+ positively selected. The receptors come from a man aged 18 to 30 in good health.

This sequence joins TRBV9 and TRBJ2-1; the match to TRBD1 covers 10 bases. J lost 2 bases, V lost 4 bases, and 6 bases had no gene match. Germline loops: CDR1 SGDLS, CDR2 YYNGEE. This CDR3 has 16 residues. CDR3 nucleotide sequence: TGTGCCAGCAGCCCCACGGGGACAGGGGCCTACAATGAGCAGTTCTTC. It specifies CASSPTGTGAYNEQFF.

In its sample, this clone was seen once. The chain couples TRBV6-6 to TRBJ2-7, with D maybe TRBD1 (6 bases). The germline V gene encodes CDR1 MNHNY and CDR2 SVGAGI (reference sequence). The germline V and J ends were trimmed by 0 bases and 7 bases, with 13 bases remaining between them. The CDR3 consists of 14 residues. This CDR3 reads CASSYSGQHREQYF. CDR3 sequence (DNA): TGTGCCAGCAGTTACTCTGGACAGCATAGGGAGCAGTACTTC.

This clone was picked up one time. This specimen includes other DNA sequences encoding the same CDR3. This chain uses TRBV15 with TRBJ2-7; a weak D match, TRBD2 (6 bases). Germline V gives CDR1 LNHNV, CDR2 YYDKDF (reference sequence). This CDR3 has 14 amino acids. Trimming removed 1 base at V and 1 base at J, with 8 bases between. The CDR3 loop is CATSRGGASYEQYF. The CDR3, as DNA: TGTGCCACCAGCAGAGGCGGGGCTTCCTACGAGCAGTACTTC.

This clone turned up a few times. The V gene is TRBV6-1, the J gene TRBJ2-2, with D possibly being TRBD1 (6 bases). The ends were cut back, 6 bases at V and 1 base at J, with 9 bases in the middle. The CDR3 is 14 residues long. Germline V gene data show CDR1 as MNHNS and CDR2 as SASEGT. The CDR3 DNA reads as TGTGCCAGCAGGCCGACAGGGAACACCGGGGAGCTGTTTTTT. Encoded protein: CASRPTGNTGELFF.

V gene TRBV30 combines with J gene TRBJ1-2; TRBD1 matches at 8 bases. The CDR3 is 15 amino acids. V lost 1 base, J lost 2 bases, and 6 bases stayed unmatched. Germline V lookup: CDR1 GTSNPN, CDR2 SVGIG (reference sequence). The CDR3 nucleotides are TGTGCCTGGAGTGCGGGGACAGGCTACAACTATGGCTACACCTTC. It is translated as CAWSAGTGYNYGYTF.

The rearrangement links TRBV11-3 to TRBJ2-3, with TRBD2 identical over 11 bases. Trimming took 5 bases from V and 1 from J; bases not matched to a gene: 5. Per germline, CDR1 SGHNT and CDR2 YENEEA. This CDR3 contains 16 residues. DNA for the CDR3: TGTGCCAGCAGCCCCGGACTAGCGGGTGGCACAGATACGCAGTATTTT. Translation gives CASSPGLAGGTDTQYF.

This chain links TRBV14 with TRBJ1-3; D is uncertain. Germline CDR1 and CDR2: SGHDN and FVKESK. The ends were cut back, 4 bases at V and 3 bases at J, with 7 bases in the middle. This CDR3 spans 13 amino acids. The CDR3 region has the DNA TGTGCCAGCAGCCTCTACGGTGGAAACACCATATATTTT. Protein: CASSLYGGNTIYF.

The chain employs TRBV12-5 and TRBJ2-3, with 7 bases that match TRBD2. V trimming: 2 bases; J trimming: 2 bases; junction bases outside the gene matches: 13. Germline CDR1 reads LGHNT; CDR2 reads FRNRAP. This CDR3 comprises 18 residues. The DNA for the CDR3 is TGTGCTAGTGGTTTGAGGGTTTGGGGGAGCGGGAACACAGATACGCAGTATTTT. Translated, it gives CASGLRVWGSGNTDTQYF.

V usage is TRBV5-1 and J usage is TRBJ2-1, with D tentatively TRBD2 (6 bases). There are 15 residues in the CDR3. V lost 5 bases and J 2 bases, leaving 14 bases between the germline ends. Germline CDR1 and CDR2: SGHRS and YFSETQ. The CDR3 spells CASRRLSGAYNEQFF. CDR3 DNA sequence: TGCGCCAGCAGGCGGTTATCGGGAGCCTACAATGAGCAGTTCTTC.

This chain connects TRBV30 to TRBJ2-3; D is perhaps TRBD1 or TRBD2 (7 bases each). V was shortened by 3 bases and J by 6 bases, with 16 bases between the two germline ends. The germline gives CDR1 GTSNPN, CDR2 SVGIG (reference sequence). The CDR3 is made up of 14 amino acids. For the CDR3, the DNA is TGTGCCTGGAGCCCCAGGGGGGAGGGGGATACGCAGTATTTT. It is translated as CAWSPRGEGDTQYF.

As to this clone: Other DNA sequences in this sample translate to the same CDR3. The gene calls are TRBV7-2 and TRBJ1-1; D remains ambiguous. Germline CDR1 and CDR2: SGHTA and FQGNSA. This CDR3 contains 14 residues. The V end was cut by 4 bases, the J end by 4 bases, with 13 bases between. The DNA for the CDR3 is TGTGCCAGCAGCTCCCCCGGGGTTCGCACTGAAGCTTTCTTT. It specifies CASSSPGVRTEAFF.

For this clone: This specimen includes other DNA sequences encoding the same CDR3. The V and J genes are TRBV7-9 and TRBJ1-4; D possibly corresponds to TRBD1 (6 bases). Looked up from germline, CDR1 is SEHNR and CDR2 is FQNEAQ (reference sequence). V was shortened by 5 bases and J by 5 bases, with 12 bases between the two germline ends. The CDR3 extends over 14 amino acids. CDR3: CASSLRTDNEKLFF. The CDR3, as DNA: TGTGCCAGCAGCCTGAGGACAGACAATGAAAAACTGTTTTTT.

This rearrangement joins TRBV11-2 to TRBJ2-5, with TRBD2 matching 14 bases. Germline V lookup: CDR1 SGHAT, CDR2 FQNNGV. The CDR3 spans 15 residues. The V segment lost 3 bases and the J segment 4 bases; nucleotides outside the gene matches: 1. CDR3 in DNA: TGTGCCAGCAGCTTGGGACTAGCGGGGGTAGAGACCCAGTACTTC. Its protein is CASSLGLAGVETQYF.

CDR3 DNA sequence: TGTGCCTGGAATCAGGGGGCGGATGGCTACACCTTC. This codes for CAWNQGADGYTF. V is TRBV30 and J is TRBJ1-2; 8 nucleotides agree with TRBD1. V shed 4 bases and J 6 bases; nucleotides not matched to a gene: 4. The CDR3 is 12 amino acids. The germline V gene encodes CDR1 GTSNPN and CDR2 SVGIG (reference sequence).

Concerning this clone: This same CDR3 is encoded by further DNA sequences in the sample. The CDR3 loop is CASSLGQGGVNTEAFF. The CDR3 DNA follows: TGCGCCAGCAGCTTAGGACAGGGAGGGGTGAACACTGAAGCTTTCTTT. V and J are TRBV5-1 and TRBJ1-1; 8 bases fit TRBD1. CDR1 and CDR2 from the germline V gene are SGHRS and YFSETQ. J lost 0 bases, V lost 2 bases, and 6 bases had no gene match. The CDR3 totals 16 residues. The entire variable domain, with the rest obtained from reference TRBV5-1 and TRBJ1-1, is as follows: KAGVTQTPRYLIKTRGQQVTLSCSPISGHRSVSWYQQTPGQGLQFLFEYFSETQRNKGNFPGRFSGRQFSNSRSEMNVSTLELGDSALYLCASSLGQGGVNTEAFFGQGTRLTVV.

Notes on this clone: The sample has other DNA sequences that encode this CDR3 too. The chain couples TRBV6-1 to TRBJ1-5; 9 nucleotides agree with TRBD1. V shed 4 bases, J shed 4 bases, and the junction held 2 bases outside the gene matches. Germline V gene sequence: CDR1 MNHNS, CDR2 SASEGT. This CDR3 has 14 amino acids. CDR3 nucleotides: TGTGCCAGCAGTGGAGGACAGGGGAATCAGCCCCAGCATTTT. Protein: CASSGGQGNQPQHF.

This clone was recorded once. CDR3 residues: CASSTRLAGNQPQHF. Written as DNA, the CDR3 is TGTGCCAGCAGCACCCGGTTAGCTGGCAATCAGCCCCAGCATTTT. The V gene is TRBV7-3, the J gene TRBJ1-5, with unresolved D. The CDR3 is made up of 15 amino acids. V was pared by 5 bases and J by 2 bases, with 13 bases between. CDR1 and CDR2 from the germline V gene are SGHTA and FQGTGA. Variable domain in full (rest from reference TRBV7-3 and TRBJ1-5): GAGVSQTPSNKVTEKGKYVELRCDPISGHTALYWYRQSLGQGPEFLIYFQGTGAADDSGLPNDRFFAVRPEGSVSTLKIQRTERGDSAVYLCASSTRLAGNQPQHFGDGTRLSIL.

The V gene is TRBV7-2, the J gene TRBJ1-1; TRBD1 is a possible D gene (5 bases). This CDR3 spans 15 amino acids. V was trimmed by 1 base and J by 1 base, leaving 10 bases between them. Germline V gene sequence: CDR1 SGHTA, CDR2 FQGNSA. CDR3 DNA sequence: TGTGCCAGCAGCTTAGGCGGACAACCGAACACTGAAGCTTTCTTT. Its protein product is CASSLGGQPNTEAFF.

The chain has TRBV2 and TRBJ1-2, with 8 bases fitting TRBD1. Trimming cost V 7 bases and J 7 bases; bases outside gene matches: 14. Germline CDR1 SNHLY, CDR2 FYNNEI. This CDR3 region has 15 residues. The CDR3 coding sequence is TGTGCCAGCACGTCCGAGAGACAGGGGATCTCTGGCTACACCTTC. Translated, it gives CASTSERQGISGYTF.

This rearrangement joins TRBV10-2 to TRBJ1-1, with TRBD1 as a possible D gene (5 bases). Per germline, CDR1 WSHSY and CDR2 SAAADI. The CDR3 totals 15 residues. Trimming cost V 0 bases and J 4 bases, with 12 bases left between them. This CDR3 reads CASSESGRVSTEAFF. Written as DNA, the CDR3 is TGCGCCAGCAGTGAGTCGGGCAGGGTTAGCACTGAAGCTTTCTTT.

Written as DNA, the CDR3 is TGTGCCAGCAGCGTAGAGGGGGCCGCCAGGTTAGCTTTCTTT. Amino acid sequence: CASSVEGAARLAFF. The V gene is TRBV9, the J gene TRBJ1-1, with 7 bases aligning to TRBD1. Germline V gene sequence: CDR1 SGDLS, CDR2 YYNGEE. J lost 10 bases, V lost 0 bases, and 9 bases had no gene match. The CDR3 contains 14 residues.